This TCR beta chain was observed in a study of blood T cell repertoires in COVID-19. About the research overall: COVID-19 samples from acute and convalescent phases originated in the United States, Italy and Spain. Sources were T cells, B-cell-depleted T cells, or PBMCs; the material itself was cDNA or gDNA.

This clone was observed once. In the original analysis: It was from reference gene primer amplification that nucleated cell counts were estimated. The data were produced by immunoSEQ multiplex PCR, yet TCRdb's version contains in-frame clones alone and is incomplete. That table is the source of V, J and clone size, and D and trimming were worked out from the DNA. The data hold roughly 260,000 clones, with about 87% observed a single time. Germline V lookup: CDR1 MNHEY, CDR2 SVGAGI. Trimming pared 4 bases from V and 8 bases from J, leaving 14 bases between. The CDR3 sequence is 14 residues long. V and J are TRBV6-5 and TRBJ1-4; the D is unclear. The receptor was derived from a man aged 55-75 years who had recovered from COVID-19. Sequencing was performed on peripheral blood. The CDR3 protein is CASSFPWQREKLFF. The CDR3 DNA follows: TGTGCCAGCAGTTTTCCCTGGCAGCGAGAAAAACTGTTTTTT.